The next 8 T cell receptor beta chains were all read from a single sample in a study of tissue T cells after allogeneic stem cell transplantation. The assay was immunoSEQ multiplex PCR, and TCRdb's table has in-frame clones only and misses some. This sample yields under 7,500 clones, of which roughly 60% are seen a single time; 20% to 25% belongs to the top ten. The sequences come from duodenum tissue, collected at autopsy. The receptor set was obtained from a female donor over 55 with lung cancer.

This chain uses TRBV5-6 with TRBJ1-1; D ambiguous. CDR3 length: 13 residues. Germline lookup yields CDR1 SGHDT and CDR2 YYEEEE. The V end lost 0 bases, the J end lost 1 base, and 4 bases lay between the germline ends. The CDR3: CASSLGGNTEAFF. For the CDR3, the DNA is TGTGCCAGCAGCTTGGGGGGGAACACTGAAGCTTTCTTT.

This clone was detected only once. The chain carries TRBV19 and TRBJ1-4; unclear D gene. This CDR3 is built from 17 residues. The germline gives CDR1 LNHDA, CDR2 SQIVND (reference sequence). Trimming shortened V by 3 bases and J by 6 bases, and 20 bases separated the two germline ends. The CDR3: CASSIGTTSTVYEKLFF. CDR3 DNA sequence: TGTGCCAGTAGTATCGGCACGACTTCTACGGTATATGAAAAACTGTTTTTT.

The CDR3 coding sequence is TGTGCCAGCAGCCCAGGGCCCGGGGAGCTGTTTTTT. Translated, it gives CASSPGPGELFF. The rearrangement uses TRBV12-3 or TRBV12-4 and TRBJ2-2; TRBD1 is a possible D gene (5 bases). CDR3 length equals 12 residues. The ends were cut back, 6 bases at V and 6 bases at J, with 8 bases in the middle.

V and J are TRBV27 and TRBJ1-2; D not certain. The CDR3 length is 13 residues. Trimming left V 6 bases short and J 3 bases short, with 11 bases between. Germline-derived CDR1 and CDR2 are MNHEY and SMNVEV (reference sequence). In DNA form, the CDR3 reads TGTGCCAGCAGAGGGCAGTCTGACTATGGCTACACCTTC. This gives the protein CASRGQSDYGYTF.

In its sample, this clone was seen once. This chain uses TRBV12-5 with TRBJ1-1; D ambiguous. Germline V CDR1 and CDR2: LGHNT, FRNRAP. Between the trimmed V and J ends, which lost 1 base and 4 bases, there was a span of 7 bases. The CDR3 has 13 amino acids. CDR3 sequence (DNA): TGTGCTAGTGGTTTGGGCGGTGGCACTGAAGCTTTCTTT. It specifies CASGLGGGTEAFF.

V and J are TRBV5-1 and TRBJ2-2, with TRBD1 matching 7 bases. This CDR3 comprises 15 residues. Germline values: CDR1 SGHRS, CDR2 YFSETQ. Germline trimming cut 2 bases from V and 1 base from J; bases unmatched to any gene: 2. The CDR3 spells CASSFTGVNTGELFF. For the CDR3, the DNA is TGCGCCAGCAGCTTCACAGGGGTGAACACCGGGGAGCTGTTTTTT.

This clone has more than one count but fewer than ten. This chain links TRBV6-5 with TRBJ2-7; either TRBD1 or TRBD2 may supply D (7 bases each). Germline-derived CDR1 and CDR2 are MNHEY and SVGAGI. With 5 bases removed from V and 4 bases from J, the gap between germline ends came to 15 bases. The CDR3 is 14 residues long. The CDR3 sequence is CASSPTGRGYEQYF. CDR3 bases: TGTGCCAGCAGTCCGACAGGGAGGGGGTACGAGCAGTACTTC.

The chain links TRBV9 to TRBJ2-7; D is possibly TRBD2 (5 bases). The V and J ends lost 0 bases and 0 bases respectively, with 10 bases between them. Per the germline V gene, CDR1 is SGDLS and CDR2 is YYNGEE. The CDR3 runs 15 residues. The DNA for the CDR3 is TGTGCCAGCAGCGTAGACCCGGACTCCTCCTACGAGCAGTACTTC. This encodes CASSVDPDSSYEQYF.